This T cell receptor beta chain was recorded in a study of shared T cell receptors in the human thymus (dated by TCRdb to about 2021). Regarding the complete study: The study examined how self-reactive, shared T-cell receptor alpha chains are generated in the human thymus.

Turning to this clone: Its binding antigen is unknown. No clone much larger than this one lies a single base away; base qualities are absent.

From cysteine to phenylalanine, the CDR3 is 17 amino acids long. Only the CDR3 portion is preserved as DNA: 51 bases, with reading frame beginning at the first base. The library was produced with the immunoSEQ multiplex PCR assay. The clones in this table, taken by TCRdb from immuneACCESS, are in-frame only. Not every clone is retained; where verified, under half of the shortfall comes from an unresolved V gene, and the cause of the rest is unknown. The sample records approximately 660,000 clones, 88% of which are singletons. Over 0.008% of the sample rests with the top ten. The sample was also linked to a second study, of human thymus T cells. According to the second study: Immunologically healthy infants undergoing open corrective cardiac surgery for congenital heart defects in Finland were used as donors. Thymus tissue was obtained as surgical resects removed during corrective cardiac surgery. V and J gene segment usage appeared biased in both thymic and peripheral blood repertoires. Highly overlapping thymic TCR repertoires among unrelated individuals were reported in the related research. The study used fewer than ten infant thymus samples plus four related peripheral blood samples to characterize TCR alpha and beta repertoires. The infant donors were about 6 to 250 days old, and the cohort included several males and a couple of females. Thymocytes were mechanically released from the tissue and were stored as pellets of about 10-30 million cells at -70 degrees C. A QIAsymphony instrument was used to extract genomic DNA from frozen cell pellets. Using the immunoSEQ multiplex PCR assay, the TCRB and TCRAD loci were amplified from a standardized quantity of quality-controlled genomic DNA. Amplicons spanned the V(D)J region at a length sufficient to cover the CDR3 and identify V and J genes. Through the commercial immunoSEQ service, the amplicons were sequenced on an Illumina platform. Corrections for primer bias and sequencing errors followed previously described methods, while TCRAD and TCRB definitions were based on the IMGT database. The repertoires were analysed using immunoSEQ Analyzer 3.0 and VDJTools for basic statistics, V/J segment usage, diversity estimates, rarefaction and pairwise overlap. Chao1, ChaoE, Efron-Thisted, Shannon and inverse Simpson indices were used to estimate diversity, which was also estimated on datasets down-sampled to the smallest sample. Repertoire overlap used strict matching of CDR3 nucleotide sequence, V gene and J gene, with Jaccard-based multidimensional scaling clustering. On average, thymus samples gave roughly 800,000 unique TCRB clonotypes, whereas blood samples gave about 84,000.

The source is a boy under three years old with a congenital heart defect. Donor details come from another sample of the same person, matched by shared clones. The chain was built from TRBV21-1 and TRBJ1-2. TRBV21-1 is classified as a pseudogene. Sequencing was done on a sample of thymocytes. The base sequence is TGTGCCAGCAGCAAAGCGTTATCACTAACTACATTCTATGGCTACACCTTC. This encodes CASSKALSLTTFYGYTF.